This TCR beta chain was observed in a study of blood T cell repertoires in COVID-19. Study background: In each case, the material was cDNA or gDNA derived from T cells, B-cell-depleted T cells, or PBMCs.

Recovered status in Cohort 3 required two negative PCRs, clearance, or symptom resolution. This clone was seen more than once but under ten times. Per the study methods: Reference gene primer amplification in the assay estimated nucleated cell counts. Profiling relied on immunoSEQ multiplex PCR, and the TCRdb table lists in-frame clones only, not all of them. The D gene and trimming were derived from the DNA, and the V and J assignments and clone size from that table. The sample consists of over 150,000 clones, about 80% of them appearing once. The sequencing input was PBMCs or T cells enriched from blood (not recorded which). This receptor was obtained from a man aged 50 to 59 who had recovered from COVID-19.

Written as DNA, the CDR3 is TGTGCCAGCAGGTCCGGGACAGGGTCTAATTCACCCCTCCACTTT. Translating it yields CASRSGTGSNSPLHF. The chain is built from TRBV2 and TRBJ1-6; the match to TRBD1 covers 9 bases. Germline CDR1 is SNHLY and CDR2 is FYNNEI. This CDR3 contains 15 residues. With V trimmed by 6 bases and J by 6 bases, 6 bases remained unmatched.